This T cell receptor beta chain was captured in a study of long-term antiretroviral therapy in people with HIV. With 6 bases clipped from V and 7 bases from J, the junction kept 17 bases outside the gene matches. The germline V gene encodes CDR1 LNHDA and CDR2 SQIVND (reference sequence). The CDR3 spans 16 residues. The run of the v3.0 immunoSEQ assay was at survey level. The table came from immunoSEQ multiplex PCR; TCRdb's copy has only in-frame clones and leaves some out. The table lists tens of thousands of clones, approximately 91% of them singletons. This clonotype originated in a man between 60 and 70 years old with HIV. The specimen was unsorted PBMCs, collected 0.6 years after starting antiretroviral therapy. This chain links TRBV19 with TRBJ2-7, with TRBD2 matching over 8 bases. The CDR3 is CASSLPGGPTLGEQYF. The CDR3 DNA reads TGTGCCAGTAGCTTACCGGGAGGGCCGACTTTGGGGGAGCAGTACTTC.